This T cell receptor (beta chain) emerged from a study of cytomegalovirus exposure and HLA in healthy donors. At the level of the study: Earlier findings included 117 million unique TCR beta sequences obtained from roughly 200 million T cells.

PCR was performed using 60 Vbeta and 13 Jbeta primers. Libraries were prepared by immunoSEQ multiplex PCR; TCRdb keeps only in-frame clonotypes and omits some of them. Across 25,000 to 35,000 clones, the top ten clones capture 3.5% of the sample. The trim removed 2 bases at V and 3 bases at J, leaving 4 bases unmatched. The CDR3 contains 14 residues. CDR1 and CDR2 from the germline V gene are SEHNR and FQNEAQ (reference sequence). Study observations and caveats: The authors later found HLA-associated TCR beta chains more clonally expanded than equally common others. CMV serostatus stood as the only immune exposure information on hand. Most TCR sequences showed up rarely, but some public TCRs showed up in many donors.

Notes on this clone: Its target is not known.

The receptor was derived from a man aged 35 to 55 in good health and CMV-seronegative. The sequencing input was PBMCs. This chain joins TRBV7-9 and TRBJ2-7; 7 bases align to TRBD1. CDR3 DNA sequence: TGTGCCAGCAGCTTACCGGGACAGAACTACGAGCAGTACTTC. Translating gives CASSLPGQNYEQYF.